This T cell receptor (beta chain) appears in the sequencing data of a study of a mutant IDH1 vaccine in newly diagnosed glioma. For the study at large: Previous care, which was radiotherapy, temozolomide, or both, most often involved both. Study outcomes and limitations: Most patients, around 94%, showed vaccine-induced immune responses. The authors found pseudoprogression apparently unrelated to changes in top peripheral T cell clonotypes.

The CDR3 spans 14 residues. CDR1 is MGHRA and CDR2 is YSYEKL in the germline V gene. Trimming left V 1 base short and J 4 bases short, with 7 bases between. Only a few counts were recorded for this clone. Antigen specificity is unknown. Produced via immunoSEQ multiplex PCR; TCRdb's table is partial and in-frame only. The table has some 87,000 clones, around three quarters seen once; the top ten hold approximately 7.9%. Time point meaning: baseline, week 1 (first vaccination visit). Treatment denoted: pre-vaccination baseline after standard-of-care therapy. Donor tumors were new WHO grade 3 or 4 IDH1-mutant, ATRX-lost astrocytomas.

The chain combines TRBV4-1 with TRBJ2-2, with D hard to call. The sequences come from PBMCs, collected from a glioma patient treated with radiotherapy, temozolomide or both. This TCR came from a middle-aged man with glioma. The CDR3 is CASSQAYTTGELFF. The CDR3 DNA reads as TGCGCCAGCAGCCAAGCATATACCACCGGGGAGCTGTTTTTT.